This T cell receptor beta chain appears in the sequencing data of a study of blood T cell repertoires in COVID-19. In the study overall: Sites in the United States, Italy and Spain provided acute and convalescent COVID-19 samples. In each case, the material was cDNA or gDNA derived from T cells, B-cell-depleted T cells, or PBMCs.

Trimming shortened V by 1 base and J by 0 bases, and 10 bases separated the two germline ends. The CDR3 totals 15 residues. Per germline, CDR1 SGHAT and CDR2 FQNNGV. Original processing notes: Cell counts per sample came from amplifying reference gene primers. Measured with immunoSEQ multiplex PCR; TCRdb has only the in-frame clones, and not every one. Clone size and the V and J calls come from that table; the DNA yielded D and trimming. The table records some 160,000 clones, around 80% of them present only once. The V gene is TRBV11-2, the J gene TRBJ2-7; possible D gene TRBD2, 5 bases. This TCR derives from a man in his 70s with active or convalescent COVID-19. Source material: peripheral blood. CDR3 DNA sequence: TGTGCCAGCAGCTTAGGCCCTAGCCCCTCCTACGAGCAGTACTTC. It encodes CASSLGPSPSYEQYF.